Shown below are 6 T cell receptor beta chains from a single sample sequenced in a study of T cell repertoires in cytomegalovirus infection. TCRdb analysed the reads with MiXCR anew, one entry per CDR3 protein. This table has around 280,000 distinct CDR3 sequences, roughly 15% appearing once. Sequenced input: PBMCs. Receptor source: a human donor in good health (CMV status not recorded). Some clones in this sample may be carry-over from other donors' samples.

V and J are TRBV11-2 and TRBJ2-6; the D is unclear. CDR3 length: 15 amino acids. Looked up from germline, CDR1 is SGHAT and CDR2 is FQNNGV. V was trimmed by 4 bases and J by 0 bases, leaving 7 bases between them. CDR3 sequence: CASSSPSSGANVLTF. The DNA for the CDR3 is TGTGCCAGCAGCTCGCCTAGCTCTGGGGCCAACGTCCTGACTTTC.

Ten or more counts support this clonotype. The chain couples TRBV7-8 to TRBJ2-2, with 7 bases matching TRBD1. V lost 4 bases to trimming and J lost 0 bases; unmatched junction nucleotides: 2. Looked up from germline, CDR1 is SGHVS and CDR2 is FQNEAQ. CDR3 size: 15 residues. CDR3 nucleotide sequence: TGTGCCAGCAGCTCCACAGGGGCGAACACCGGGGAGCTGTTTTTT. As protein: CASSSTGANTGELFF. Together with reference TRBV7-8 and TRBJ2-2, the CDR3 gives the full variable domain: GAGVSQSPRYKVAKRGQDVALRCDPISGHVSLFWYQQALGQGPEFLTYFQNEAQLDKSGLPSDRFFAERPEGSVSTLKIQRTQQEDSAVYLCASSSTGANTGELFFGEGSRLTVL.

This clonotype was detected only a few times. This chain connects TRBV19 to TRBJ2-7; D not certain. Trimming shortened V by 3 bases and J by 0 bases, and 6 bases separated the two germline ends. The CDR3 spans 13 residues. Germline-derived CDR1 and CDR2 are LNHDA and SQIVND (reference sequence). CDR3 sequence reads: CASSIRFSYEQYF. Written as DNA, the CDR3 is TGTGCCAGTAGTATCAGGTTCTCCTACGAGCAGTACTTC.

The J gene is TRBJ2-7, the V gene TRBV11-2; the match to TRBD1 covers 11 bases. This CDR3 spans 20 amino acids. V lost 0 bases, J lost 4 bases, and 17 bases stayed unmatched. CDR1 is SGHAT and CDR2 is FQNNGV in the germline V gene. CDR3 region: CASSLDPPPWTGGRGYEQYF. In DNA, the CDR3 is TGTGCCAGCAGCTTAGATCCACCCCCCTGGACAGGGGGCAGGGGGTACGAGCAGTACTTC.

A few counts support this clonotype. This chain links TRBV20-1 with TRBJ1-5; D is unclear. V was cut by 0 bases and J by 7 bases, with 22 bases left in between. The CDR3 covers 17 residues. Germline-derived CDR1 and CDR2 are DFQATT and SNEGSKA (reference sequence). CDR3: CSARDWAVVGDNQPQHF. The CDR3 nucleotides read TGCAGTGCTAGAGATTGGGCAGTCGTTGGGGATAACCAGCCCCAGCATTTT.

At least ten counts were recorded for this clonotype. The V call is TRBV7-2, the J call TRBJ1-1, with 8 bases matching TRBD1. Germline lookup yields CDR1 SGHTA and CDR2 FQGNSA. CDR3 length: 16 amino acids. J gave up 3 bases and V 2 bases, and 8 bases lay outside the gene matches. This CDR3 is CASSLFPGGGYTEAFF. DNA for the CDR3: TGTGCCAGCAGCTTATTTCCAGGGGGCGGGTACACTGAAGCTTTCTTT. The whole variable domain, filled in from reference TRBV7-2 and TRBJ1-1, reads GAGVSQSPSNKVTEKGKDVELRCDPISGHTALYWYRQSLGQGLEFLIYFQGNSAPDKSGLPSDRFSAERTGGSVSTLTIQRTQQEDSAVYLCASSLFPGGGYTEAFFGQGTRLTVV.